This TCR beta chain was captured in a study of regulatory T cells in long-lasting Graves disease (dated by TCRdb to the early 2020s). Regarding the complete study: Antithyroid drugs had been taken for less than 3 months by newly diagnosed Graves' disease patients. This study used TCR sequencing and RNA sequencing of peripheral blood to compare persistent Graves' disease patients against newly diagnosed Graves' disease patients. The study took place in China and was registered as a clinical trial. A total of about 33 samples were covered by TCR sequencing, comprising approximately 13 persistent and roughly 20 newly diagnosed Graves' disease patients. The investigation overall reported the following: Compared with newly diagnosed patients, persistent Graves' disease patients had lower TCR Shannon entropy and fewer highly expanded clones, which suggests clonal expansion. TRBV28, TRBJ1-2 and TRBJ2-5 were preferentially used in persistent disease, while TRBV20-1 and TRBJ2-1 were favored in newly diagnosed disease. Only the TCR beta chain was sequenced and analyzed. The study examined only peripheral blood because the primary lesion, thyroid tissue, could not be accessed. The authors noted that the small sample size was a limitation that may lower accuracy. More public clonotypes were shared among persistent patients (roughly 3,000) than among newly diagnosed patients (under 1,000).

The sample's time point, from its label and the paper: newly diagnosed GD, antithyroid drugs for less than 3 months. RNA was extracted from PBMCs in TRIzol for both TCR sequencing and RNA sequencing. Graves' disease was diagnosed according to American Thyroid Association guidelines. The patients came from an endocrinology department in Xi'an, China. Each patient gave approximately 10 milliliters of peripheral blood, collected in an EDTA anticoagulant tube. Ficoll Paque Plus density gradient separation was used to isolate PBMCs, and no further T cell sorting was done. An Agilent 2100 Bioanalyzer and agarose gel were used to assess RNA quality, and a NanoDrop 2000 was used to measure RNA concentration. The sample holds a few counts of this clonotype. Its binding antigen is unknown. Base qualities are missing; no much larger clone stands one base away. Trimming at the junction amounts to 6 bases on V and 1 base on J, and the germline ends lie 15 bases apart. Including the terminal cysteine and phenylalanine, the CDR3 comprises 15 residues. The only DNA kept is the CDR3, 45 bases in frame from the first base. CDR1 SNHLY and CDR2 FYNNEI are derived from the germline V gene.

The library was generated by multiplex PCR. For sequencing, an Illumina HiSeq 4000 was employed. To build TCR beta libraries, CDR3 regions were amplified by Arm-PCR using iRepertoire HTBI primers. Before sequencing, the PCR products underwent gel purification. As for the authors' bioinformatics: A total of fewer than 70 TRBV and 14 TRBJ segments were identified across samples and were used for gene usage analysis of CDR3 amino acid clonotypes. COPE and FqMerger were used to merge the filtered high-quality paired reads into contigs. BLAST was used to align contigs to IMGT TRBV, TRBD and TRBJ reference genes, and CDR3 was defined according to IMGT. Clonotypes above 0.1% frequency were classified as highly expanded clones. Repertoire diversity was measured by Shannon entropy, and V-J evenness by the Gini coefficient. A clonotype found in more than one individual was treated as public. The public sequencing data were trimmed at Q25 with fastp and processed into clonotypes with MiXCR by TCRdb, which kept only in-frame beta chains. Rows with a matching CDR3 protein are joined into one entry that keeps the most common DNA and genes. The V and J calls were determined by TCRdb, not by the authors. The sample table holds hundreds of thousands of distinct CDR3 sequences, of which 16% were seen once. The ten most abundant clones make up approximately 18% of the sample.

The same data also contributed to another study, on T cells in Graves' hyperthyroidism and ophthalmopathy. Reported in the second study: Stable Graves' hyperthyroidism was defined as no progression to ophthalmopathy during 18 months of follow-up. The hyperthyroidism patients were between 18 and 65 years old and newly diagnosed, with a disease duration of less than 2 months. The study excluded patients with uncontrolled infections, other autoimmune diseases, pregnancy or lactation. Diagnoses were established on the basis of clinical symptoms, serum thyroxine and TRAb, thyroid ultrasound, and orbital computed tomography. For the first round of RT-PCR on the TCR CDR3, the HTBI primer set was used together with the Qiagen OneStep RT-PCR kit. Most expanded thyroid clonotypes (frequency above 0.001) were also detected in blood, suggesting blood repertoires may reflect thyroid immune responses. In cross-validation, a model built on a 13 V-J signature told ophthalmopathy apart from stable hyperthyroidism with just under 90% sensitivity and roughly 81% specificity, and in testing the same model reached 80%/75%. In validation, progression to ophthalmopathy was predicted by the model with 65% to 71% sensitivity and 72.22% specificity, a median of about 6.8 months before onset. To identify distinguishing TCR V-J signatures, a discovery cohort of around 100 patients was used, comprising 40 to 45 with Graves' ophthalmopathy and about 59 with stable Graves' hyperthyroidism. An independent validation cohort of under 20 hyperthyroidism patients and roughly 16 patients who later progressed to ophthalmopathy tested prospective prediction of ophthalmopathy. The approximately 100 discovery patients were randomly divided into training and test sets at a 7:3 ratio. Thyroid tissue and blood T-cell repertoires from about six Graves' hyperthyroidism patients were also compared in the study. Following sampling, methimazole starting at 30 mg daily was given to hyperthyroidism patients, and high-dose intravenous methylprednisolone was given to ophthalmopathy patients. Libraries were constructed in a second round of multiplex PCR, after which size selection and purification were performed. Paired-end sequencing of the libraries was performed with 100 bp reads on an Illumina HiSeq2000. SOAPnuke was used to process the raw data, throwing out any read that contained adapters or uncalled bases, had a mean Phred below 15, or lacked an exact constant-primer or identifier match. High-quality paired reads were merged with COPE v1.2.5, and unique nucleotide sequences were defined as clonotypes. Clonotypes were aligned to IMGT TRBV, TRBD and TRBJ reference segments using MiTCR v1.1. The analysis included only V-J combinations with a frequency above 0.0001, which together covered roughly 99% of the repertoires. The TCS score was defined as the ratio of F50 (clonal expansion) to E x V (chaos), calculated using BLOSUM62-based TCRdist between CDR3 peptides within each V-J. Welch's t-statistics and random forest reduced fewer than 600 V-J features to 10 to 15, which were used in a naive Bayes classifier (R e1071). No statistical method was used to fix the sample size in advance, and group allocation was not hidden from the investigators. The paper describes TCR Vbeta CDR3 sequencing of 140 or so peripheral blood samples, made up of 43 ophthalmopathy patients, approximately 73 hyperthyroidism patients and approximately 17 progressor patients.

The sequenced sample was peripheral blood mononuclear cells (PBMCs), obtained at new diagnosis, from a patient treated with antithyroid drugs. This TCR was sampled from a woman in her thirties with Graves disease. Donor details come from another sample of the same person, matched by shared clones. The rearrangement joined TRBV2 to TRBJ1-1, with TRBD1 as a weak D call on 5 bases. The sequenced DNA is TGTGCCAGCAGATCCCCGACGGGGCCGAACACTGAAGCTTTCTTT. Translated, it reads CASRSPTGPNTEAFF.